Described below is a single T cell receptor beta chain sequence and its context. No antigen is known for it. This sample is part of a study of blood T cells in healthy people across ages. A sample-barcoded 5' primer and a J-beta primer mix were used in a second PCR of about 7 to 12 cycles. Every cDNA molecule carried a tag from a template-switch adaptor bearing 12 random nucleotides. TCRdb re-called the 5' RACE reads through MiXCR, storing one row per CDR3 protein. This table holds approximately 900,000 distinct CDR3 sequences, about 48% found once. Findings and limits, study-wide: Donor CMV status, an unknown factor, possibly confounded changes in expanded clonotypes. Older age coincided with a roughly linear decline in TCR beta diversity per million T cells.

The sequence came from a man aged 30-40 years in good health. Source material: blood.

The CDR3 loop reads CATSTTIDLPGTILQETQYF. The CDR3 DNA follows: TGTGCCACCAGTACCACCATTGATTTGCCCGGGACTATTCTTCAGGAGACCCAGTACTTC. The chain recombines TRBV24-1 with TRBJ2-5, with 7 bases that match TRBD2. This CDR3 region has 20 residues. The V segment lost 6 bases and the J segment 5 bases; nucleotides outside the gene matches: 26. Per germline, CDR1 KGHDR and CDR2 SFDVKD.